This T cell receptor (beta chain) was identified in a study of shared clonotypes between healthy human individuals. Clones were sequenced by immunoSEQ multiplex PCR, and TCRdb holds only the in-frame ones, with some missing. The table shows over 700,000 clones, with 55% to 80% occurring only once. This clone showed up just a few times. The antigen is not known. Donors comprised healthy HIV-negative adults lacking recent acute infections or vaccinations. Study conclusions and caveats: The rarefaction results pointed to incomplete sorted-subset sequencing despite large depth.

Sequenced sample: memory CD4+ T cells sorted from blood. Subset given: CD45RA-negative fraction. This clonotype was sampled from a woman aged 30 to 39 in good health.

CDR3 in DNA: TGCGCCAGCAGCTTGGCTAGCTACACAGATACGCAGTATTTT. Encoded protein: CASSLASYTDTQYF. The V call is TRBV5-1, the J call TRBJ2-3, with D perhaps matching TRBD2 (5 bases). The CDR3 has 14 amino acids. The germline V gene encodes CDR1 SGHRS and CDR2 YFSETQ. The V and J ends lost 0 bases and 2 bases respectively, with 7 bases between them. Full variable domain (outside the CDR3, taken from reference TRBV5-1 and TRBJ2-3): KAGVTQTPRYLIKTRGQQVTLSCSPISGHRSVSWYQQTPGQGLQFLFEYFSETQRNKGNFPGRFSGRQFSNSRSEMNVSTLELGDSALYLCASSLASYTDTQYFGPGTRLTVL.